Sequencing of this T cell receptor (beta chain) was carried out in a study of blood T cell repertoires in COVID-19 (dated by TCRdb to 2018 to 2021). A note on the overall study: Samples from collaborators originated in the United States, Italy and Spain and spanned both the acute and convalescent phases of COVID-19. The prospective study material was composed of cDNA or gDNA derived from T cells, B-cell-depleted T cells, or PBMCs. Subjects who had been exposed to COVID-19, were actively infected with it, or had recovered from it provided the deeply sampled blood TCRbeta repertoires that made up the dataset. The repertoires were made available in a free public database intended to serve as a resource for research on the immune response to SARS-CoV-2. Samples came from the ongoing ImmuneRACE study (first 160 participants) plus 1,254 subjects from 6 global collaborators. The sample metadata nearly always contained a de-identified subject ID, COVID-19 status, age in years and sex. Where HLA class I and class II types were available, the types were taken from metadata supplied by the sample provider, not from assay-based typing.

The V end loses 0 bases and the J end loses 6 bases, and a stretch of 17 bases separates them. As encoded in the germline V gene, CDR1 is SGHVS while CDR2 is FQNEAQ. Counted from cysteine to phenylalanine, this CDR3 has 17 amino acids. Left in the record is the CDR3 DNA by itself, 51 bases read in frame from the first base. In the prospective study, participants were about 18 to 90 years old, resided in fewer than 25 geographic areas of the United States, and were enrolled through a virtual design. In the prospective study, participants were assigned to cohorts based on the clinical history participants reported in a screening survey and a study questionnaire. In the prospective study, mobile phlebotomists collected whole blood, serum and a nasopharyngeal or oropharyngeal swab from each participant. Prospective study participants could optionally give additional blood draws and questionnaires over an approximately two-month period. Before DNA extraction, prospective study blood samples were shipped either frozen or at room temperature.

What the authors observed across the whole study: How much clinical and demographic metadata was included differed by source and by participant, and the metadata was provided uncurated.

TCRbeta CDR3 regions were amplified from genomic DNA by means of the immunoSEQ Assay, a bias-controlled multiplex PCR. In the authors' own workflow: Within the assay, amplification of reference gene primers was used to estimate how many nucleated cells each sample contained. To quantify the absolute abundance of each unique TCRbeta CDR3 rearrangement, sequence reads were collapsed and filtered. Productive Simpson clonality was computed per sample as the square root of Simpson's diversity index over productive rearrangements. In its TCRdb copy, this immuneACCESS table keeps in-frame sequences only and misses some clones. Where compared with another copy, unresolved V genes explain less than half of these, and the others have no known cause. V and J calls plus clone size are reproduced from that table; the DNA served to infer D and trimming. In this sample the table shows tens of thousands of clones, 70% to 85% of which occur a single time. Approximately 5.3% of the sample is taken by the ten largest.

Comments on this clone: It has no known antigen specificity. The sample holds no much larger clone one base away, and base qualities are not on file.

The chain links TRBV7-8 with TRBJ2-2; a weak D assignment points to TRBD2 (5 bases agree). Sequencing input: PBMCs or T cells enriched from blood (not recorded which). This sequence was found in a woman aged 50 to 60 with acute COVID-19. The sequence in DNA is TGTGCCAGCAGCTTAGCGCGGGCAGGTCTAAAGGCCGGGGAGCTGTTTTTT. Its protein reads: CASSLARAGLKAGELFF. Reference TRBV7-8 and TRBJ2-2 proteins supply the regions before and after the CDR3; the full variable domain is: GAGVSQSPRYKVAKRGQDVALRCDPISGHVSLFWYQQALGQGPEFLTYFQNEAQLDKSGLPSDRFFAERPEGSVSTLKIQRTQQEDSAVYLCASSLARAGLKAGELFFGEGSRLTVL.